The 9 T cell receptor beta chains given below trace back to one sample, sequenced in a study of T cells in Graves' hyperthyroidism and ophthalmopathy. TCR beta CDR3 sequences were amplified from RNA transcripts. The HTBI primer set drove a first-round RT-PCR of the TCR CDR3. TCRdb independently ran MiXCR on the multiplex PCR reads; one entry per CDR3 protein. The sample gives hundreds of thousands of distinct CDR3 sequences, 15% to 20% of which show up once; 3% to 4.5% is in the top ten. Sequencing input: blood. Receptors originate from a woman aged 25 to 45 with Graves' hyperthyroidism.

The table lists this clonotype with many counts. The chain couples TRBV20-1 to TRBJ2-1, with 7 bases that match TRBD2. The CDR3 extends over 13 amino acids. CDR1 is DFQATT, CDR2 SNEGSKA, per germline (reference sequence). With 4 bases clipped from V and 8 bases from J, the junction kept 8 bases outside the gene matches. CDR3 DNA: TGCAGTGCTAAAGCGGGATTAGTCCATGAGCAGTTCTTC. It encodes CSAKAGLVHEQFF.

This clonotype was recorded a few times. The rearrangement uses TRBV28 and TRBJ2-3, with a possible D match to TRBD2 (5 bases). Looked up from germline, CDR1 is MDHEN and CDR2 is SYDVKM. The CDR3 is made up of 14 amino acids. V was shortened by 6 bases and J by 2 bases, with 12 bases between the two germline ends. The CDR3 sequence: CASRTGMNTDTQYF. The CDR3 DNA reads as TGTGCCAGCAGGACCGGGATGAACACAGATACGCAGTATTTT.

This clonotype occurred a few times. V usage is TRBV19 and J usage is TRBJ2-1; weak D call: TRBD2 (5 bases). Trimming stripped 5 bases from V and 7 bases from J, with 15 bases between. Germline V lookup: CDR1 LNHDA, CDR2 SQIVND (reference sequence). The CDR3 has 14 residues. CDR3 DNA sequence: TGTGCCAGTAGTCCCGAGGGCCTAAGGAATGAGCAGTTCTTC. Translation gives CASSPEGLRNEQFF.

A note on this clonotype: A much larger clone differs by one base, so this may be a read error. The CDR3 ends on some other residue instead of the conserved phenylalanine or tryptophan, so this is likely a read error. J is TRBJ1-5 and V is TRBV3-1; maybe TRBD1 (6 bases). Trimming removed 3 bases at V and 3 bases at J, with 18 bases between. The CDR3 sequence is 17 residues long. The germline V gene has CDR1 LGHDT and CDR2 YNNKEL (reference sequence). The CDR3 nucleotides read TGTGCCAGCAGCCAGTATAGTGGACAGTTACTCAATCAGCCCCAGCATCTT. Encoded protein: CASSQYSGQLLNQPQHL.

CDR3 loop: CASSMHQEASPLHF. CDR3 coding DNA: TGTGCCAGTAGTATGCACCAGGAGGCTTCACCCCTCCACTTT. The chain has TRBV19 and TRBJ1-6; D not resolved. Between the trimmed V and J ends, which lost 3 bases and 9 bases, there was a span of 12 bases. CDR1 is LNHDA, CDR2 SQIVND, per germline (reference sequence). The CDR3 has 14 residues. Full variable domain (missing parts from reference TRBV19 and TRBJ1-6): DGGITQSPKYLFRKEGQNVTLSCEQNLNHDAMYWYRQDPGQGLRLIYYSQIVNDFQKGDIAEGYSVSREKKESFPLTVTSAQKNPTAFYLCASSMHQEASPLHFGNGTRLTVT.

The chain has TRBV7-3 and TRBJ2-7, with D possibly matching TRBD1 (6 bases). Germline CDR1 reads SGHTA; CDR2 reads FQGTGA. The CDR3 has 16 amino acids. Trimming left V 0 bases short and J 1 base short, with 13 bases between. The chain's CDR3 is CASSLTDSNPSYEQYF. As DNA, the CDR3 is TGTGCCAGCAGCTTAACGGACAGCAACCCTTCCTACGAGCAGTACTTC.

V usage is TRBV9 and J usage is TRBJ2-7, with 8 bases identical to TRBD2. V was pared by 3 bases and J by 7 bases, with 9 bases of the junction left unmatched. Germline assignment: CDR1 SGDLS and CDR2 YYNGEE. The CDR3 sequence is 14 residues long. The CDR3 spells CASSAEGGLGEQYF. DNA of the CDR3: TGTGCCAGCAGCGCCGAGGGGGGACTAGGGGAGCAGTACTTC.

The V and J genes are TRBV3-1 and TRBJ2-7, with D perhaps matching TRBD1 or TRBD2 (6 bases each). V was trimmed by 1 base and J by 8 bases, leaving 18 bases between them. The CDR3 extends over 15 amino acids. Germline V gene lookup returns CDR1 LGHDT and CDR2 YNNKEL (reference sequence). The CDR3 DNA sequence: TGTGCCAGCAGCCAAGCTGTGGAGGGGGGAGGCAAGCAGTACTTC. Amino acids: CASSQAVEGGGKQYF.

This chain uses TRBV7-2 with TRBJ1-6, with D possibly being TRBD1 (5 bases). Trimming pared 1 base from V and 10 bases from J, leaving 14 bases between. The CDR3 is 15 amino acids. Germline CDR1 and CDR2: SGHTA and FQGNSA. For the CDR3, the DNA is TGTGCCAGCAGCTTAGGGTCGGCAGGGAGCTCACCCCTCCACTTT. It codes for CASSLGSAGSSPLHF.